The present T cell receptor (beta chain) was sequenced within a study of T cells in narcolepsy. About this clone itself: Its antigen is not identified.

V was clipped by 5 bases and J by 7 bases, with 14 bases between them. Germline CDR1 SEHNR, CDR2 FQNEAQ (reference sequence). CDR3 length: 14 amino acids. Only in-frame clones appear in the TCRdb table, and some are missing; sequencing was by immunoSEQ multiplex PCR. The sample has some 25,000 clones, around two thirds seen once. General study points: Comparing one patient's CSF and blood CD4+ clonotypes highlighted HCRT- and TRIB2-specific autoreactive clonotypes.

The receptor's source is a human donor in good health. The chain has TRBV7-9 and TRBJ2-2, with D perhaps matching TRBD2 (5 bases). The sequenced sample was memory (CD45RA-) CD4+ T cells from blood. CDR3 in DNA: TGTGCCAGCAGCCCTACAAGGGAGATCGGGGAGCTGTTTTTT. It encodes CASSPTREIGELFF.